This T cell receptor beta chain was retrieved from a study of blood T cell repertoires in COVID-19. Study-level background: Acute-phase and convalescent COVID-19 samples originated in the United States, Italy and Spain. PBMCs, B-cell-depleted T cells, or T cells provided the cDNA or gDNA that made up the material.

The length of the CDR3 is 15 residues. Unmatched junction bases numbered 7, after V lost 6 bases and J lost 1 base. Germline loops: CDR1 MNHEY, CDR2 SVGAGI. In the original processing: Estimation of nucleated cell counts relied on the amplification of reference gene primers. Sequencing was performed with immunoSEQ multiplex PCR; in TCRdb, only in-frame clones are kept and a portion is missing. Clone size and V and J calls were adopted from that table, with D and trimming inferred from the DNA. The sample carries 110,000 or so clones, 84% recorded once. This clone has only one observation. Material: peripheral blood. The chain combines TRBV6-5 with TRBJ1-1, with 8 bases that match TRBD1. This TCR was recovered from a woman in her forties with acute or convalescent COVID-19. The CDR3 sequence: CASRGGQGANTEAFF. CDR3 nucleotide sequence: TGTGCCAGCAGGGGCGGACAGGGCGCGAACACTGAAGCTTTCTTT.